This T cell receptor (beta chain) was recorded in a study of radiation and T cells in renal cell carcinoma. Time point defined: baseline pretreatment blood. Treatment meaning: 15 Gy SBRT to primary tumor, nephrectomy 4 weeks later. This renal cell carcinoma was of the clear cell type. The method was immunoSEQ multiplex PCR; TCRdb's version includes in-frame clones alone and lacks a portion of them. The table records some 140,000 clones, nearly 90% of them present only once. This receptor was identified in a woman aged 45-60 years with renal cell carcinoma. This sample comprised blood, obtained from a patient whose treatment included radiotherapy and nephrectomy.

CDR3 amino acids: CASSPRTDTQYF. The CDR3 DNA reads as TGTGCCAGCAGCCCCCGCACAGATACGCAGTATTTT. The chain has TRBV7-2 and TRBJ2-3; D is ambiguous. V was pared by 5 bases and J by 1 base, with 4 bases between. Per the germline V gene, CDR1 is SGHTA and CDR2 is FQGNSA. The CDR3 extends over 12 amino acids.